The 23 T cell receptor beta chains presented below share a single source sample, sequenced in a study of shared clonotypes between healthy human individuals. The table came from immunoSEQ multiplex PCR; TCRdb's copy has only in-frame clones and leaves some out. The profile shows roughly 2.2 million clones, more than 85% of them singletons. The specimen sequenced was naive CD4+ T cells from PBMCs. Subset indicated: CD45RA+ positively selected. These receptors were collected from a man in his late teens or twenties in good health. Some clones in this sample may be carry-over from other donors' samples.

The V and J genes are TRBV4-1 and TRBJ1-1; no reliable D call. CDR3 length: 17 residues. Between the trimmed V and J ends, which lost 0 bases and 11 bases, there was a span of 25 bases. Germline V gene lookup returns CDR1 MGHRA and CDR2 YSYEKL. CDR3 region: CASSQDRWAQPQKMAFF. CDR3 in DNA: TGCGCCAGCAGCCAAGATCGATGGGCACAGCCCCAAAAAATGGCTTTCTTT.

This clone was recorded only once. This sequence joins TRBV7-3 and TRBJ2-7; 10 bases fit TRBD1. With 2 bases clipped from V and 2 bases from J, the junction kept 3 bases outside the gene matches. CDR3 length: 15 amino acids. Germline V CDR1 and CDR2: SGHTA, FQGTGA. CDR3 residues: CASSLGGTGAYEQYF. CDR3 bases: TGTGCCAGCAGCTTAGGCGGGACAGGGGCCTACGAGCAGTACTTC.

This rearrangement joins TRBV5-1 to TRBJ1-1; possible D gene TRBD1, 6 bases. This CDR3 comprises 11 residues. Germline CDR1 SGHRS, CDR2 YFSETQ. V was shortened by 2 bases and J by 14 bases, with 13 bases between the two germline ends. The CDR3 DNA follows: TGCGCCAGCAGCTTTGTCGCGGACAGCTTCTTT. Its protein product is CASSFVADSFF.

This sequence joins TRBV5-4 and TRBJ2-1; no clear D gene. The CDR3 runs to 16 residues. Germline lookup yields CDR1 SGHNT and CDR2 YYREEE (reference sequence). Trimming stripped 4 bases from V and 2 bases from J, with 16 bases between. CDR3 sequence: CASSDARSRTYNEQFF. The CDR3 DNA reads TGTGCCAGCAGCGATGCTAGGTCCCGCACCTACAATGAGCAGTTCTTC.

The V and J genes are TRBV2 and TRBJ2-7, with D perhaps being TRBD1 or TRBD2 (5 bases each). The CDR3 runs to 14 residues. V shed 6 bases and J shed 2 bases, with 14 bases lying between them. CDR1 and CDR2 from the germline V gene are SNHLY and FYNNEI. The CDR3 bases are TGTGCCAGCAGGGGGGACGGGAAAGCCTACGAGCAGTACTTC. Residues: CASRGDGKAYEQYF.

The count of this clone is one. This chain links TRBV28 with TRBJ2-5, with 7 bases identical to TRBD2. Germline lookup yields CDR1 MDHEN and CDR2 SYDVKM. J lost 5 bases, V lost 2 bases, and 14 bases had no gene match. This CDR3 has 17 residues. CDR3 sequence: CASSLTQGAGVGETQYF. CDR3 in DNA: TGTGCCAGCAGTTTAACCCAAGGGGCGGGAGTGGGGGAGACCCAGTACTTC.

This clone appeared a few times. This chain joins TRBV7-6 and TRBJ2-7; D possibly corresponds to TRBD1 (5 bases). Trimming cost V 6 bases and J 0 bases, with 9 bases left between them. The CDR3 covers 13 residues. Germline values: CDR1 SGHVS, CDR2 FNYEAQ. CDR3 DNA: TGTGCCAGCAGTCAGGGCTACTCCTACGAGCAGTACTTC. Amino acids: CASSQGYSYEQYF.

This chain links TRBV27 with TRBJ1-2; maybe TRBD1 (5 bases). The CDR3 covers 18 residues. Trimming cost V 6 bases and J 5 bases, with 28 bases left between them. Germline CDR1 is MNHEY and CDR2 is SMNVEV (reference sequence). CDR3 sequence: CASSPGGGTRGFLYGYTF. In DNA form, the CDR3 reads TGTGCCAGCAGCCCTGGGGGGGGGACTCGAGGTTTCTTATATGGCTACACCTTC.

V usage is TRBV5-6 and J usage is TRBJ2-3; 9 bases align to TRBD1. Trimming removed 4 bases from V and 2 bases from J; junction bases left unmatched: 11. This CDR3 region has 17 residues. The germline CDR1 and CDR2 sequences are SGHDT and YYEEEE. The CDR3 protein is CASSETTGGDLTDTQYF. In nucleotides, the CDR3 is TGTGCCAGCAGCGAAACGACAGGGGGGGACCTCACAGATACGCAGTATTTT. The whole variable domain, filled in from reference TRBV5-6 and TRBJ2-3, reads DAGVTQSPTHLIKTRGQQVTLRCSPKSGHDTVSWYQQALGQGPQFIFQYYEEEERQRGNFPDRFSGHQFPNYSSELNVNALLLGDSALYLCASSETTGGDLTDTQYFGPGTRLTVL.

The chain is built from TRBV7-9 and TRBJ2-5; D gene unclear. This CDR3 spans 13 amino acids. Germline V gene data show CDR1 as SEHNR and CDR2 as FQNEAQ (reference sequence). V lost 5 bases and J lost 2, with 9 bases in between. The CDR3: CASSMTPQETQYF. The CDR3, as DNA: TGTGCCAGCAGCATGACACCACAAGAGACCCAGTACTTC.

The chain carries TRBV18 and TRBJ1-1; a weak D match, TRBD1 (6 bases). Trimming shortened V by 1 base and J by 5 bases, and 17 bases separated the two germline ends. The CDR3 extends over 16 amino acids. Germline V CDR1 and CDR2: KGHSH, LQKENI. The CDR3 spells CASSPRPGVFGTEAFF. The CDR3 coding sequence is TGTGCCAGCTCACCACGGCCAGGGGTGTTTGGTACTGAAGCTTTCTTT.

The DNA for the CDR3 is TGCGCCAGCAGCTTGAACAGCCAGAATGAAAAACTGTTTTTT. Its protein product is CASSLNSQNEKLFF. The V call is TRBV5-1, the J call TRBJ1-4; D call uncertain. CDR3 size: 14 residues. Trimming cost V 1 base and J 5 bases, with 9 bases left between them. Germline V gives CDR1 SGHRS, CDR2 YFSETQ.

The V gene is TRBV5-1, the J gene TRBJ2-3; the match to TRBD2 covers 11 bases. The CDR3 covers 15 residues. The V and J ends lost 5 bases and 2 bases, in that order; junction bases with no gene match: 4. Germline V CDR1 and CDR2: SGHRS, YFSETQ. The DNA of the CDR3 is TGCGCCAGCAGAGAACTAGCGGGAGTCACAGATACGCAGTATTTT. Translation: CASRELAGVTDTQYF.

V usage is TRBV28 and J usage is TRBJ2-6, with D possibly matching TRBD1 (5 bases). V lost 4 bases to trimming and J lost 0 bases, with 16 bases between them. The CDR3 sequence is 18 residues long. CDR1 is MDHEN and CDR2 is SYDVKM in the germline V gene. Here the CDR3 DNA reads TGTGCCAGCAGTTCAAAGGGGCGACAGTACTCTGGGGCCAACGTCCTGACTTTC. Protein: CASSSKGRQYSGANVLTF.

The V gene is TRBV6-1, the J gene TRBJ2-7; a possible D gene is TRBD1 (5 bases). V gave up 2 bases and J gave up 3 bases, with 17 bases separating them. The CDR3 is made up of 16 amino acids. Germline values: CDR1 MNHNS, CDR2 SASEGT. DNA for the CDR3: TGTGCCAGCAGTGAACGAACCCAGGGTAAAGTCTACGAGCAGTACTTC. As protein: CASSERTQGKVYEQYF.

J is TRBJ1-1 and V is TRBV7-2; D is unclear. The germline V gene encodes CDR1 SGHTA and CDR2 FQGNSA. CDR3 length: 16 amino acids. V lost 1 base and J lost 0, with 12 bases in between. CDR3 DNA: TGTGCCAGCAGCTTAGAGTCAGAGAGCGTGAACACTGAAGCTTTCTTT. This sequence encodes CASSLESESVNTEAFF.

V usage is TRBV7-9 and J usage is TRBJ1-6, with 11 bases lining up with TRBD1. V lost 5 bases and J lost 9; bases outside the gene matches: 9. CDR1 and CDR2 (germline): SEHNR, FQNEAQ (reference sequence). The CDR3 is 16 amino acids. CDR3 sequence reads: CASSQRTGGQGSPLHF. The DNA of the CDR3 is TGTGCCAGCAGCCAACGGACAGGGGGCCAGGGTTCACCCCTCCACTTT.

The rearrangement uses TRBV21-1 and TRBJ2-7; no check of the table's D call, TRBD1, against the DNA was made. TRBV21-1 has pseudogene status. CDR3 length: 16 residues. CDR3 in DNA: TGTGCCAGCAGCAAAGAGGTGGGACATAAGAAGTACGAGCAGTACTTC. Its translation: CASSKEVGHKKYEQYF.

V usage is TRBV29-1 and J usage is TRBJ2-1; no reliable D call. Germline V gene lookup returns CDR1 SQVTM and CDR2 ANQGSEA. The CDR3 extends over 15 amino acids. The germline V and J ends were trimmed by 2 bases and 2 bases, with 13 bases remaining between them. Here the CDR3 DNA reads TGCAGCGTTGAAATGTGGGCAGGTGCCTACAATGAGCAGTTCTTC. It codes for CSVEMWAGAYNEQFF.

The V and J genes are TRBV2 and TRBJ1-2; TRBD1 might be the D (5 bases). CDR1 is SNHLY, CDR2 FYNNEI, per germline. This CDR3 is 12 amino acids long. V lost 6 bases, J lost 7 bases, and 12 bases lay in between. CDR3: CASSETGGGYTF. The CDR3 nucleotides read TGTGCCAGCAGCGAAACAGGAGGTGGCTACACCTTC.

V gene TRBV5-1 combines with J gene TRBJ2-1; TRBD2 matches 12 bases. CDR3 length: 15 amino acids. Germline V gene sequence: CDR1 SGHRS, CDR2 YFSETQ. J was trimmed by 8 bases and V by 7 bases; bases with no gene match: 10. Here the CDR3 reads CASSAGTSGLDEQFF. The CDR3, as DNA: TGCGCCAGCTCGGCAGGGACTAGCGGGTTGGATGAGCAGTTCTTC. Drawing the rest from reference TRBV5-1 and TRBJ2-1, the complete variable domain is KAGVTQTPRYLIKTRGQQVTLSCSPISGHRSVSWYQQTPGQGLQFLFEYFSETQRNKGNFPGRFSGRQFSNSRSEMNVSTLELGDSALYLCASSAGTSGLDEQFFGPGTRLTVL.

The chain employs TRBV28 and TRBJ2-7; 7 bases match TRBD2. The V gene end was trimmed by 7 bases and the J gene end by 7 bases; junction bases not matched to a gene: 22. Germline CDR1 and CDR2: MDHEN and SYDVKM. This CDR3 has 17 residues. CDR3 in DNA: TGTGCCAGCACCCCCCCGCGGCTAGCGGTAGCTTCGAAAGAGCAGTACTTC. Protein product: CASTPPRLAVASKEQYF.

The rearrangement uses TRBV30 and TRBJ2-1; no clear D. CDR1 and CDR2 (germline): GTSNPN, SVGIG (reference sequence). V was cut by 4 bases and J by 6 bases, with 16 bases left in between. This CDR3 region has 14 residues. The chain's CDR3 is CAWIAPGDPNEQFF. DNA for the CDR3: TGTGCCTGGATTGCTCCAGGAGATCCCAATGAGCAGTTCTTC.